One and the same sample provided the 20 T cell receptor beta chains below, sequenced in a study of post-analysis software for immune sequencing data. Study observations and caveats: Among four to six TRBV segments more frequent in patients than controls were TRBV5-6, TRBV5-1 and TRBV20-1.

Sequencing libraries made from TCR beta cDNA carried unique molecular identifiers. Each CDR3 protein is one row after TCRdb ran MiXCR on the PCR reads. The sample has almost 700,000 distinct CDR3 sequences, 55% to 60% seen once. Their antigens are not known. Sequenced: blood. These receptors all stem from a girl aged 2 to 10 with multiple sclerosis.

The chain couples TRBV7-2 to TRBJ1-1; 10 bases are a match to TRBD1. CDR1 is SGHTA and CDR2 is FQGNSA in the germline V gene. V shed 5 bases and J 4 bases; nucleotides not matched to a gene: 7. The CDR3 loop spans 15 amino acids. The CDR3 bases are TGTGCCAGCAGCGAACAGGGACAGGGGATCACTGAAGCTTTCTTT. This codes for CASSEQGQGITEAFF.

The rearrangement joins TRBV24-1 to TRBJ2-1; TRBD1 aligns across 9 bases. V shed 5 bases, J shed 8 bases, and the junction held 15 bases outside the gene matches. The CDR3 covers 17 residues. The germline gives CDR1 KGHDR, CDR2 SFDVKD. DNA of the CDR3: TGTGCCACCAGTGCCCCCAGAGGGGGACAGGGCCGCGATGAGCAGTTCTTC. Its translation is CATSAPRGGQGRDEQFF.

This clonotype has only one observation. V usage is TRBV25-1 and J usage is TRBJ1-1; no reliable D call. The CDR3 is 12 residues long. Germline assignment: CDR1 MGHDK and CDR2 SYGVNS. The V end lost 5 bases, the J end lost 8 bases, and 12 bases lay between the germline ends. CDR3 region: CASSSRVQEAFF. CDR3 in DNA: TGTGCCAGCAGTTCCCGGGTCCAAGAAGCTTTCTTT.

The chain recombines TRBV29-1 with TRBJ2-7; 10 bases fit TRBD2. V was clipped by 4 bases and J by 4 bases; unmatched bases: 4. Germline V gives CDR1 SQVTM, CDR2 ANQGSEA. The CDR3 runs to 13 residues. The CDR3 spells CSVGTSGDYEQYF. The CDR3 coding sequence is TGCAGCGTTGGGACTAGCGGAGATTACGAGCAGTACTTC.

This clonotype was found a few times. The chain has TRBV20-1 and TRBJ2-5; possible D gene TRBD2, 6 bases. Germline V CDR1 and CDR2: DFQATT, SNEGSKA (reference sequence). Trimming stripped 6 bases from V and 3 bases from J, with 17 bases between. The length of the CDR3 is 14 residues. The CDR3 reads CSATGARREETQYF. The DNA for the CDR3 is TGCAGTGCCACTGGGGCCCGGAGGGAAGAGACCCAGTACTTC.

The V and J genes are TRBV4-1 and TRBJ2-3; either TRBD1 or TRBD2 may fit D (5 bases each). The CDR3 extends over 15 amino acids. V lost 4 bases and J 5 bases, leaving 16 bases between the germline ends. The germline CDR1 and CDR2 sequences are MGHRA and YSYEKL. CDR3 nucleotide sequence: TGCGCCAGCAGCCCCGTCTGGGACGAGGTAGATACGCAGTATTTT. Its translation: CASSPVWDEVDTQYF.

This sequence joins TRBV3-1 and TRBJ2-5; no clear D. The CDR3 spans 15 residues. V was trimmed by 4 bases and J by 4 bases, leaving 16 bases between them. Germline values: CDR1 LGHDT, CDR2 YNNKEL (reference sequence). CDR3: CASSPLLDSRETQYF. The CDR3 coding sequence is TGTGCCAGCAGCCCCCTTCTAGATAGTCGAGAGACCCAGTACTTC.

The chain joins TRBV5-1 to TRBJ2-1, with D hard to call. Trimming took 4 bases from V and 5 from J, leaving 7 bases between them. CDR3 length equals 12 residues. Germline V gene lookup returns CDR1 SGHRS and CDR2 YFSETQ. In DNA, the CDR3 is TGCGCCAGCAGCCAATCCAACAATGAGCAGTTCTTC. It translates to CASSQSNNEQFF.

Concerning this clonotype itself: Germline and junction disagree at one end, which may indicate a read error. This chain joins TRBV11-2 and TRBJ2-7; no reliable D call. The CDR3 has 12 residues. Per germline, CDR1 SGHAT and CDR2 FQNNGV. CDR3 in amino acids: CASSLMLGERYF. DNA for the CDR3: TGTGCCAGCAGCTTAATGCTCGGCGAGCGGTACTTC.

The chain employs TRBV7-3 and TRBJ2-7, with 9 positions matching TRBD1. Germline trimming cut 7 bases from V and 3 bases from J; bases unmatched to any gene: 13. This CDR3 comprises 16 residues. Germline CDR1 SGHTA, CDR2 FQGTGA. Here the CDR3 DNA reads TGTGCCAGCACCTTGGGACAGGGATTGAGACTCTACGAGCAGTACTTC. The encoded protein is CASTLGQGLRLYEQYF.

The rearrangement uses TRBV20-1 and TRBJ2-1; 13 bases are shared with TRBD2. The CDR3 loop spans 16 amino acids. Per the germline V gene, CDR1 is DFQATT and CDR2 is SNEGSKA (reference sequence). V trimming: 3 bases; J trimming: 7 bases; junction bases outside the gene matches: 9. The CDR3 sequence: CSASPGTSGVLNEQFF. Here the CDR3 DNA reads TGCAGTGCTAGCCCAGGGACTAGCGGGGTATTGAATGAGCAGTTCTTC.

This clonotype was detected a few times. The chain couples TRBV20-1 to TRBJ2-5; 9 bases align to TRBD2. Gene TRBJ2-7 matches the end of the DNA better, so the J call may be wrong. The CDR3 loop spans 16 amino acids. Germline V gives CDR1 DFQATT, CDR2 SNEGSKA (reference sequence). This CDR3 reads CSARDSSAGGPHEQYF. CDR3 in DNA: TGCAGTGCTAGAGACTCCTCTGCGGGAGGGCCACACGAGCAGTACTTC.

This clonotype showed up just a few times. The chain links TRBV3-1 to TRBJ2-5, with D perhaps matching TRBD1 (5 bases). Looked up from germline, CDR1 is LGHDT and CDR2 is YNNKEL (reference sequence). With 3 bases removed from V and 2 bases from J, the gap between germline ends came to 13 bases. The CDR3 is 15 amino acids. The CDR3 region is CASSHDLQVQETQYF. In DNA, the CDR3 is TGTGCCAGCAGCCACGATTTACAGGTTCAAGAGACCCAGTACTTC.

The chain employs TRBV14 and TRBJ2-1, with D tentatively TRBD2 (5 bases). Trimming removed 4 bases at V and 4 bases at J, with 11 bases between. The CDR3 has 14 amino acids. Per germline, CDR1 SGHDN and CDR2 FVKESK. CDR3 protein: CASSRRGRYNEQFF. The CDR3 DNA reads as TGTGCCAGCAGCCGGCGAGGGAGATACAATGAGCAGTTCTTC.

CDR3 loop: CASSLSRGWIAPGANVLTF. DNA for the CDR3: TGTGCCAGCAGCTTAAGCAGGGGCTGGATAGCGCCTGGGGCCAACGTCCTGACTTTC. V usage is TRBV11-1 and J usage is TRBJ2-6; possibly TRBD1 for D (6 bases). Germline V gives CDR1 SGHAT, CDR2 FQDESV (reference sequence). The germline V and J ends were trimmed by 2 bases and 2 bases, with 19 bases remaining between them. The length of the CDR3 is 19 residues.

Only a few counts were recorded for this clonotype. V and J are TRBV7-2 and TRBJ2-3, with a tentative D call TRBD2 (7 bases). Germline assignment: CDR1 SGHTA and CDR2 FQGNSA. Trimming left V 4 bases short and J 5 bases short, with 16 bases between. The CDR3 is 15 amino acids. The CDR3 sequence: CASSSGGRNRDTQYF. CDR3 sequence (DNA): TGTGCCAGCAGCTCGGGGGGCCGTAACAGAGATACGCAGTATTTT. Combining the CDR3 with reference TRBV7-2 and TRBJ2-3 gives the whole variable domain GAGVSQSPSNKVTEKGKDVELRCDPISGHTALYWYRQSLGQGLEFLIYFQGNSAPDKSGLPSDRFSAERTGGSVSTLTIQRTQQEDSAVYLCASSSGGRNRDTQYFGPGTRLTVL.

Comments on this clonotype: The junction shows a germline mismatch at one end, possibly a read error. The chain links TRBV20-1 to TRBJ2-5; weak D call: TRBD2 (5 bases). This CDR3 has 12 residues. Germline lookup yields CDR1 DFQATT and CDR2 SNEGSKA (reference sequence). CDR3 sequence reads: CGAEDFQETQYF. The CDR3 bases are TGCGGTGCGGAGGACTTCCAAGAGACCCAGTACTTC.

This clonotype was counted between two and nine times. The chain couples TRBV2 to TRBJ2-5; TRBD2 agrees at 9 bases. Germline V gives CDR1 SNHLY, CDR2 FYNNEI. V lost 4 bases and J lost 2; bases outside the gene matches: 5. The CDR3 has 15 residues. CDR3 DNA sequence: TGTGCCAGCAGTGGGCGGCTAGCGGGGCAAGAGACCCAGTACTTC. Translated, it gives CASSGRLAGQETQYF. The whole variable domain, filled in from reference TRBV2 and TRBJ2-5, reads EPEVTQTPSHQVTQMGQEVILRCVPISNHLYFYWYRQILGQKVEFLVSFYNNEISEKSEIFDDQFSVERPDGSNFTLKIRSTKLEDSAMYFCASSGRLAGQETQYFGPGTRLLVL.

V is TRBV20-1 and J is TRBJ2-5, with 9 bases matching TRBD1. The length of the CDR3 is 15 residues. Germline V gene lookup returns CDR1 DFQATT and CDR2 SNEGSKA (reference sequence). V gave up 6 bases and J gave up 3 bases; unmatched junction bases: 11. The CDR3 DNA reads as TGCAGTGCGGAAAAACAGGGGGCACAGAAAGAGACCCAGTACTTC. It translates to CSAEKQGAQKETQYF.

This clonotype was counted a few times. This chain joins TRBV10-1 and TRBJ2-5, with D tentatively TRBD1 (5 bases). The CDR3 has 12 amino acids. Per germline, CDR1 WNHNN and CDR2 SYGVQD (reference sequence). V lost 4 bases and J 5 bases, leaving 8 bases between the germline ends. CDR3 nucleotides: TGCGCCAGCAGTGCTAACAGGGAGACCCAGTACTTC. This encodes CASSANRETQYF.